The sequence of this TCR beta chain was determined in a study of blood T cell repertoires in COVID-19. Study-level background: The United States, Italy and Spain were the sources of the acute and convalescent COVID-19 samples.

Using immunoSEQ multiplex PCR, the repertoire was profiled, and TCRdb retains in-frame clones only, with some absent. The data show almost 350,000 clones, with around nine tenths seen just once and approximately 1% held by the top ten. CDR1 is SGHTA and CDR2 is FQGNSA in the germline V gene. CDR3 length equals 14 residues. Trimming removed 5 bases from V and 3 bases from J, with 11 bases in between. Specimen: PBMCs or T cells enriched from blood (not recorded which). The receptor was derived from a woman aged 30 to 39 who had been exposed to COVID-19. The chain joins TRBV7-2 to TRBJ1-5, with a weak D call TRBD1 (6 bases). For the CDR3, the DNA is TGTGCCAGCAGCAACCGACAGGTCAATCAGCCCCAGCATTTT. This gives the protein CASSNRQVNQPQHF.